This is a list of T cell receptor beta chains from one sample in a study of vaccination effects on CD4 cells after COVID-19. These receptors lack a known antigen. Generated by immunoSEQ multiplex PCR, the TCRdb table keeps only in-frame clones and is missing some. The sample has about 45,000 clones, roughly 65% seen once. Here the sequenced sample was CD4+ T cells from PBMCs cultured with a peptide pool, taken before COVID-19 vaccination. These TCRs come from a human donor who had a prior SARS-CoV-2 infection. CDR3s leave out the opening cysteine and the closing phenylalanine or tryptophan.

v_call	j_call	cdr3_aa
TRBV4-3	TRBJ2-6	ASSPDEVLSGANVLT
TRBV19	TRBJ2-3	ASSIKLTSTDTQY
TRBV19	TRBJ1-2	ASSPRGRGELGYT
TRBV11-2	TRBJ1-3	ASSFTAGAGSGNTIY
TRBV2	TRBJ2-7	ASSTGQGTKNEQY
TRBV7-2	TRBJ2-1	ASSLAAGMNEQF
TRBV18	TRBJ2-7	ASSMRGGDGEQY
TRBV2	TRBJ2-5	ASERGQTDQETQY
TRBV2	TRBJ1-1	ASSADRGPAF
TRBV2	TRBJ1-5	ASSGRGGNQPQH
TRBV6-6	TRBJ2-2	ASSSRQGGTGELF
TRBV7-2	TRBJ1-3	ASSYSGNTIY
TRBV5-4	TRBJ2-3	ASSLPGRLTDTQY
TRBV10-3	TRBJ1-2	AISSTTGYGYT
TRBV5-1	TRBJ1-6	ASSFRPGSLSYNSPLH
TRBV6-1	TRBJ2-5	ASSELAGAQETQY
TRBV11-3	TRBJ2-2	ASSPHGWDKGSGELF
TRBV28	TRBJ2-7	ASSLAVSNYEQY
TRBV2	TRBJ2-2	ASSEAKGAITGELF
TRBV5-1	TRBJ1-2	ASSPGGQGAYGYT
TRBV5-1	TRBJ1-2	ASSSTDRGSGYT
TRBV6-5	TRBJ2-1	ASTGGGEQF
TRBV27	TRBJ1-2	ASRGQTYGYT
TRBV25-1	TRBJ2-5	ASSTSREVETQY
TRBV4-2	TRBJ1-6	ASSHLRGSGNSPLH
TRBV7-3	TRBJ2-3	ASSLQSAGGEDTQY
TRBV28	TRBJ1-4	ASSSLGRRKEKLF
TRBV18	TRBJ2-1	ASSTGQGEQF
TRBV11-2	TRBJ2-3	ASSSGLAMVTQY
TRBV4-2	TRBJ2-5	ASRRLAGQETQY
TRBV19	TRBJ1-1	ASSNRVWTEAF
TRBV9	TRBJ1-1	ASSPGPTEAF
TRBV6-8	TRBJ1-5	ASSYSLSSGEDQPQH
TRBV18	TRBJ1-5	ASSLQGDQPQH
TRBV2	TRBJ2-1	ASSEGGIDNEQF
TRBV3-1/TRBV3-2	TRBJ1-1	ASSLRTGGGVTEAF
TRBV6-5	TRBJ1-1	ASSSPGTDPNTEAF
TRBV30	TRBJ2-1	AWSGTVSYNEQF
TRBV11-3	TRBJ2-5	ASSFGGGQETQY
TRBV7-7	TRBJ2-3	ASSPDPLGTDTQY
TRBV14	TRBJ2-1	ASSQPIGTEQF
TRBV6-6	TRBJ2-2	AILRLAGDSTGELF
TRBV5-1	TRBJ2-3	ASSLGASTDTQY
TRBV18	TRBJ1-1	ASSPGQTKNTEAF
TRBV12-3/TRBV12-4	TRBJ1-2	ASAAQHRGRYT